These T cell receptor beta chains were read from a single sample in a study of blood T cell repertoires in COVID-19. Profiling relied on immunoSEQ multiplex PCR, and the TCRdb table lists in-frame clones only, not all of them. The top ten hold 1.5% of the sample, which has 200,000 to 250,000 clones, around 88% seen once. The sequencing sample was made of peripheral blood. The receptors shown here come from a man aged 18 to 35 with active or convalescent COVID-19. Each CDR3 is given with its conserved first and last residue. The D gene is left open where the match is weak. Some rows mark clone size as missing; the rest say once, few, many or name a class of expanded clone.

j_gene: TRBJ1-6; abundance: once; v_gene: TRBV19; d_gene: .; CDR3nt: TGTGCCAGTAGTAGCCAGGGCAATTCACCCCTCCACTTT; CDR3aa: CASSSQGNSPLHF
j_gene: TRBJ2-1; abundance: .; v_gene: TRBV11-2; d_gene: .; CDR3nt: TGTGCCAGCAGCTTAGACAGGGAAGGAGAGCAGTTCTTC; CDR3aa: CASSLDREGEQFF
j_gene: TRBJ1-4; abundance: .; v_gene: TRBV11-2; d_gene: .; CDR3nt: TGTGCCAGCACCATTGAGTATGGGGGAGGCAGCGAAAAACTGTTTTTT; CDR3aa: CASTIEYGGGSEKLFF
j_gene: TRBJ2-5; abundance: .; v_gene: TRBV5-1; d_gene: TRBD1; CDR3nt: TGCGCCAGCAGCTTTACAGGGGTCGTAGAGACCCAGTACTTC; CDR3aa: CASSFTGVVETQYF
j_gene: TRBJ2-5; abundance: once; v_gene: TRBV24-1; d_gene: TRBD1; CDR3nt: TGTGCCACCAGTGATAGCGGACAGGGTCGAGAGACCCAGTACTTC; CDR3aa: CATSDSGQGRETQYF
j_gene: TRBJ1-1; abundance: .; v_gene: TRBV29-1; d_gene: .; CDR3nt: TGCAGCGTTGCCGGGGGGGGGATGAACACTGAAGCTTTCTTT; CDR3aa: CSVAGGGMNTEAFF
j_gene: TRBJ2-3; abundance: .; v_gene: TRBV30; d_gene: TRBD1; CDR3nt: TGTGCCTGGAGGGGGGGACAGGGGCGCACAGATACGCAGTATTTT; CDR3aa: CAWRGGQGRTDTQYF
j_gene: TRBJ1-3; abundance: .; v_gene: TRBV3-1/TRBV3-2; d_gene: .; CDR3nt: TGTGCCAGCAGGCAGACACGTTTTGGAAACACCATATATTTT; CDR3aa: CASRQTRFGNTIYF
j_gene: TRBJ1-1; abundance: .; v_gene: TRBV19; d_gene: .; CDR3nt: TGTGCCAGTAGAGGAGTCGACCTGAACACTGAAGCTTTCTTT; CDR3aa: CASRGVDLNTEAFF
j_gene: TRBJ2-1; abundance: .; v_gene: TRBV7-2; d_gene: TRBD1; CDR3nt: TGTGCCAGCAGCTTAAACAGGGGGTCCTCCTACAATGAGCAGTTCTTC; CDR3aa: CASSLNRGSSYNEQFF
j_gene: TRBJ2-4; abundance: .; v_gene: TRBV7-8; d_gene: TRBD2; CDR3nt: TGTGCCAGCAGCTTACTAGGAACTAGCGGGAGTCAAGGACGGTACTTC; CDR3aa: CASSLLGTSGSQGRYF
j_gene: TRBJ2-1; abundance: .; v_gene: TRBV5-4; d_gene: TRBD2; CDR3nt: TGTGCCAGCAGCCTACAGGGACTAGCAAGTGAGCAGTTCTTC; CDR3aa: CASSLQGLASEQFF
j_gene: TRBJ1-1; abundance: once; v_gene: TRBV2; d_gene: .; CDR3nt: TGTGCCAGCAGAGCAATAAGGGGGGGATCCACTGAAGCTTTCTTT; CDR3aa: CASRAIRGGSTEAFF
j_gene: TRBJ1-1; abundance: once; v_gene: TRBV6-6; d_gene: .; CDR3nt: TGTGCCAGCAGTTACTCCGGGGGGGCGACTGAAGCTTTCTTT; CDR3aa: CASSYSGGATEAFF
j_gene: TRBJ2-1; abundance: .; v_gene: TRBV7-2; d_gene: TRBD2; CDR3nt: TGTGCCAGCAGCTACACTATTAGCGGGAGAACCAATGAGCAGTTCTTC; CDR3aa: CASSYTISGRTNEQFF
j_gene: TRBJ2-1; abundance: .; v_gene: TRBV30; d_gene: TRBD2; CDR3nt: TGTGCCTGGAGTGTAGCGGGAGGTTTCTCCAATGAGCAGTTCTTC; CDR3aa: CAWSVAGGFSNEQFF
j_gene: TRBJ2-1; abundance: few; v_gene: TRBV9; d_gene: TRBD2; CDR3nt: TGTGCCAGCAGCGTACAACTAGCGGGAGGCAATGAGCAGTTCTTC; CDR3aa: CASSVQLAGGNEQFF
j_gene: TRBJ2-5; abundance: .; v_gene: TRBV5-1; d_gene: TRBD2; CDR3nt: TGCGCCAGCAGCTCTAGCGGGAATGTCGTGGAGACCCAGTACTTC; CDR3aa: CASSSSGNVVETQYF
j_gene: TRBJ1-1; abundance: .; v_gene: TRBV15; d_gene: .; CDR3nt: TGTGCCACCAGCACCCCGTCGAGGGCTTTGAACACTGAAGCTTTCTTT; CDR3aa: CATSTPSRALNTEAFF
j_gene: TRBJ2-5; abundance: .; v_gene: TRBV11-2; d_gene: .; CDR3nt: TGTGCCAGCAGCTCTTACGGACAGATCCTACAAGAGACCCAGTACTTC; CDR3aa: CASSSYGQILQETQYF
j_gene: TRBJ2-2; abundance: .; v_gene: TRBV6-2/TRBV6-3; d_gene: .; CDR3nt: TGTGCCAGCAGTTTATACAGGGATGGCGGGGAGCTGTTTTTT; CDR3aa: CASSLYRDGGELFF
j_gene: TRBJ2-5; abundance: once; v_gene: TRBV6-2/TRBV6-3; d_gene: TRBD1; CDR3nt: TGTGCCAGCAGTTACCCGGGACAGGGCGTCCAGTACTTC; CDR3aa: CASSYPGQGVQYF
j_gene: TRBJ2-3; abundance: .; v_gene: TRBV10-2; d_gene: TRBD2; CDR3nt: TGCGCCAGCACCCCTAGCGGGAGGGCAGATACGCAGTATTTT; CDR3aa: CASTPSGRADTQYF
j_gene: TRBJ1-5; abundance: few; v_gene: TRBV19; d_gene: TRBD1; CDR3nt: TGTGCCAGCTCGGACAGGGGCTATCAGCCCCAGCATTTT; CDR3aa: CASSDRGYQPQHF
j_gene: TRBJ2-7; abundance: .; v_gene: TRBV25-1; d_gene: .; CDR3nt: TGTGCCAGCAGTGACCAAAGACGGGGGGAGCAGTACTTC; CDR3aa: CASSDQRRGEQYF
j_gene: TRBJ2-7; abundance: .; v_gene: TRBV18; d_gene: TRBD1; CDR3nt: TGTGCCAGCTCAACGGGGACAGGGGTCTTCTCCTACGAGCAGTACTTC; CDR3aa: CASSTGTGVFSYEQYF
j_gene: TRBJ1-5; abundance: .; v_gene: TRBV30; d_gene: TRBD1; CDR3nt: TGTGCCTGGAGTCACTCGGGACAGGGGGTTTATCAGCCCCAGCATTTT; CDR3aa: CAWSHSGQGVYQPQHF
j_gene: TRBJ2-2; abundance: .; v_gene: TRBV3-1/TRBV3-2; d_gene: TRBD2; CDR3nt: TGTGCCAGCAGCCATCTAGCGGGAGTAAGGACCGGGGAGCTGTTTTTT; CDR3aa: CASSHLAGVRTGELFF
j_gene: TRBJ1-2; abundance: .; v_gene: TRBV10-2; d_gene: TRBD1; CDR3nt: TGCGCCAGCAGTGAGTCGGGGACAGGGGATGGCTACACCTTC; CDR3aa: CASSESGTGDGYTF
j_gene: TRBJ2-7; abundance: .; v_gene: TRBV2; d_gene: .; CDR3nt: TGTGCCAGCACGGGTCAGGGGAGTATCGAGCAGTACTTC; CDR3aa: CASTGQGSIEQYF
j_gene: TRBJ1-3; abundance: .; v_gene: TRBV7-8; d_gene: .; CDR3nt: TGTGCCAGCAGCTTAGCGCGACAGTTCTCTGGAAACACCATATATTTT; CDR3aa: CASSLARQFSGNTIYF
j_gene: TRBJ2-1; abundance: .; v_gene: TRBV27; d_gene: TRBD2; CDR3nt: TGTGCCAGCAGTTTAGGGGTAGCGGGGAGCTCCTACAATGAGCAGTTCTTC; CDR3aa: CASSLGVAGSSYNEQFF
j_gene: TRBJ1-2; abundance: .; v_gene: TRBV4-3; d_gene: TRBD1; CDR3nt: TGCGCCAGCAGCCAAGATCAGACAGGGGATGGCTACACCTTC; CDR3aa: CASSQDQTGDGYTF
j_gene: TRBJ2-3; abundance: .; v_gene: TRBV10-3; d_gene: TRBD2; CDR3nt: TGTGCCATCCGAGCGGGGGCTAGCACAGATACGCAGTATTTT; CDR3aa: CAIRAGASTDTQYF
j_gene: TRBJ2-2; abundance: .; v_gene: TRBV5-1; d_gene: TRBD1; CDR3nt: TGCGCCAGCAGCTTTTCCGGGACAGGGATCACCGGGGAGCTGTTTTTT; CDR3aa: CASSFSGTGITGELFF
j_gene: TRBJ2-5; abundance: .; v_gene: TRBV7-8; d_gene: .; CDR3nt: TGTGCCAGCAGCCTACCTTATGAAGACAGTCTAAAAGAGACCCAGTACTTC; CDR3aa: CASSLPYEDSLKETQYF
j_gene: TRBJ1-5; abundance: .; v_gene: TRBV28; d_gene: .; CDR3nt: TGTGCCAGCAGCCGAGACAGCAGGTCTTGGCAGCCCCAGCATTTT; CDR3aa: CASSRDSRSWQPQHF
j_gene: TRBJ2-3; abundance: .; v_gene: TRBV6-5; d_gene: .; CDR3nt: TGTGCCAGCAGGGGTCTAGCGTTTAGCACAGATACGCAGTATTTT; CDR3aa: CASRGLAFSTDTQYF
j_gene: TRBJ2-7; abundance: .; v_gene: TRBV27; d_gene: TRBD2; CDR3nt: TGTGCCACCTCGGGACTAGCAGCCTACGAGCAGTACTTC; CDR3aa: CATSGLAAYEQYF
j_gene: TRBJ2-3; abundance: once; v_gene: TRBV27; d_gene: .; CDR3nt: TGTGCCAGCAGGGGCTGGAGGGACAGCCCTTCCGGGGCGCAGTATTTT; CDR3aa: CASRGWRDSPSGAQYF
j_gene: TRBJ2-4; abundance: .; v_gene: TRBV19; d_gene: TRBD1; CDR3nt: TGTGCCAGTAGTATAGGTGGCAGGGGGCCTGGCATTCAGTACTTC; CDR3aa: CASSIGGRGPGIQYF
j_gene: TRBJ2-3; abundance: .; v_gene: TRBV3-1/TRBV3-2; d_gene: .; CDR3nt: TGTGCCAGCAGCCACGACGGGAGACGAGATACGCAGTATTTT; CDR3aa: CASSHDGRRDTQYF
j_gene: TRBJ2-1; abundance: once; v_gene: TRBV29-1; d_gene: TRBD2; CDR3nt: TGCAGCGTCGGACTAGCGACCTACAATGAGCAGTTCTTC; CDR3aa: CSVGLATYNEQFF
j_gene: TRBJ2-7; abundance: .; v_gene: TRBV28; d_gene: TRBD2; CDR3nt: TGTGCCAGCAGTTTAAATGGGCCCCACGGGAGGCACTTC; CDR3aa: CASSLNGPHGRHF
j_gene: TRBJ1-1; abundance: once; v_gene: TRBV11-2; d_gene: TRBD1; CDR3nt: TGTGCCAGCAGAAACAGGGGGCGGGCCCCAAACACTGAAGCTTTCTTT; CDR3aa: CASRNRGRAPNTEAFF
j_gene: TRBJ2-2; abundance: few; v_gene: TRBV25-1; d_gene: .; CDR3nt: TGTGCCAGCAGTGATTCGGCAGGGCAGAACACCGGGGAGCTGTTTTTT; CDR3aa: CASSDSAGQNTGELFF
j_gene: TRBJ2-3; abundance: .; v_gene: TRBV3-1/TRBV3-2; d_gene: TRBD2; CDR3nt: TGTGCCAGCAGCGCGACTAGCGGGAGGACAGATACGCAGTATTTT; CDR3aa: CASSATSGRTDTQYF
j_gene: TRBJ1-2; abundance: .; v_gene: TRBV6-1; d_gene: .; CDR3nt: TGTGCCAGCAGTGAAGCACCTTTGAGGAGCCGAGACACCTTC; CDR3aa: CASSEAPLRSRDTF
j_gene: TRBJ1-2; abundance: .; v_gene: TRBV19; d_gene: TRBD1; CDR3nt: TGTGCCAGTACTCCCTGGGAGGGGCAGGGGGCTGAAGGCTACACCTTC; CDR3aa: CASTPWEGQGAEGYTF
j_gene: TRBJ1-5; abundance: .; v_gene: TRBV6-5; d_gene: TRBD1; CDR3nt: TGTGCCAGCAGAACAGGGGATGGCAATCAGCCCCAGCATTTT; CDR3aa: CASRTGDGNQPQHF
j_gene: TRBJ2-3; abundance: .; v_gene: TRBV19; d_gene: TRBD1; CDR3nt: TGTGCCAGTAGTATTGACAGGGGGACAGATACGCAGTATTTT; CDR3aa: CASSIDRGTDTQYF
j_gene: TRBJ1-1; abundance: .; v_gene: TRBV12-5; d_gene: .; CDR3nt: TGTGCTAGTGGTTTGGAGGGGATTGTCTCTGAAGCTTTCTTT; CDR3aa: CASGLEGIVSEAFF
j_gene: TRBJ1-5; abundance: .; v_gene: TRBV29-1; d_gene: TRBD1; CDR3nt: TGCAGCGTTGGAGGGGGCTATGGGGATCAGCCCCAGCATTTT; CDR3aa: CSVGGGYGDQPQHF
j_gene: TRBJ2-7; abundance: .; v_gene: TRBV27; d_gene: .; CDR3nt: TGTGCCAGCAGTTTCCGGGGTCCCCGCTCCTACGAGCAGTACTTC; CDR3aa: CASSFRGPRSYEQYF
j_gene: TRBJ2-2; abundance: .; v_gene: TRBV10-2; d_gene: .; CDR3nt: TGCGCCAGCAAGACTAGTCCCCCGAACACCGGGGAGCTGTTTTTT; CDR3aa: CASKTSPPNTGELFF
j_gene: TRBJ1-5; abundance: few; v_gene: TRBV19; d_gene: .; CDR3nt: TGTGCCAGTAGTATAGCAGCAGGTAGCAATCAGCCCCAGCATTTT; CDR3aa: CASSIAAGSNQPQHF
j_gene: TRBJ1-3; abundance: few; v_gene: TRBV27; d_gene: TRBD1; CDR3nt: TGTGCCAGCAGGGGACAGGGACCTGGAAACACCATATATTTT; CDR3aa: CASRGQGPGNTIYF
j_gene: TRBJ2-1; abundance: .; v_gene: TRBV30; d_gene: TRBD2; CDR3nt: TGTGCCTGGAGTCTCCGCGGACTAGCGGGAGGGCCGGGGCAGTTCTTC; CDR3aa: CAWSLRGLAGGPGQFF
j_gene: TRBJ2-3; abundance: .; v_gene: TRBV12-3/TRBV12-4; d_gene: .; CDR3nt: TGTGCCAGCAGTTTCCAAGATACGCAGTATTTT; CDR3aa: CASSFQDTQYF